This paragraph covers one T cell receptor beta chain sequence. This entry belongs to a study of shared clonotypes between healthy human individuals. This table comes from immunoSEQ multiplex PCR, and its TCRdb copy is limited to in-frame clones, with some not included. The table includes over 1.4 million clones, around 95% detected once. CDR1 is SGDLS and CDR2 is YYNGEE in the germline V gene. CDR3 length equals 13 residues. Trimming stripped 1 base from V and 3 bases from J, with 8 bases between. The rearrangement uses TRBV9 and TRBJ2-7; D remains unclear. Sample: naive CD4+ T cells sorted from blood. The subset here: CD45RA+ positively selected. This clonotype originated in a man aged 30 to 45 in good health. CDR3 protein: CASSVSDNYEQYF. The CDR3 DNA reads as TGTGCCAGCAGCGTATCGGATAACTACGAGCAGTACTTC.